This TCR beta chain is drawn from a study of T cells in Graves' hyperthyroidism and ophthalmopathy. This clonotype has a count of ten or more. A much larger clone sits a single nucleotide away, making a read error possible. Authors of the study amplified TCR beta CDR3 regions from RNA transcripts. The TCR CDR3 first-round RT-PCR relied on the HTBI primer set. TCRdb recomputed calls from the multiplex PCR reads with MiXCR, one row per CDR3 protein. The table records more than 50,000 distinct CDR3 sequences, roughly 52% of them present only once. This TCR came from a young woman with Graves' ophthalmopathy. Sequenced material: blood.

CDR3 DNA: TGTGCCAGCAGTGGACAGGGTGAAAGACTGTTTTTT. Its translation is CASSGQGERLFF. V gene TRBV6-4 combines with J gene TRBJ1-4; 7 nucleotides match TRBD1. Germline assignment: CDR1 MRHNA and CDR2 SNTAGT. The CDR3 sequence is 12 residues long.